What follows is one T cell receptor beta chain and its context. This CDR3 comprises 16 residues. Germline values: CDR1 MDHEN, CDR2 SYDVKM. V gave up 0 bases and J gave up 2 bases; unmatched junction bases: 4. Libraries were prepared by immunoSEQ multiplex PCR; TCRdb keeps only in-frame clonotypes and omits some of them. The sample lists 83,000 or so clones, 85% to 90% occurring once. This specimen belongs to a study of blood T cell repertoires in COVID-19. The specimen sequenced was peripheral blood. V gene TRBV28 combines with J gene TRBJ1-3, with 7 bases matching TRBD1. This receptor was identified in a man older than 75 with active or convalescent COVID-19. The CDR3 region has the DNA TGTGCCAGCAGTTTATGGGCCGGGACAGCTGGAAACACCATATATTTT. Translated, it gives CASSLWAGTAGNTIYF. The whole variable domain, remainder taken from reference TRBV28 and TRBJ1-3, is DVKVTQSSRYLVKRTGEKVFLECVQDMDHENMFWYRQDPGLGLRLIYFSYDVKMKEKGDIPEGYSVSREKKERFSLILESASTNQTSMYLCASSLWAGTAGNTIYFGEGSWLTVV.